These 31 T cell receptor beta chains originate from one sample sequenced in a study of T cell clonotyping in hematopoietic cell transplantation. Produced via immunoSEQ multiplex PCR; TCRdb's table is partial and in-frame only. This table holds roughly 13,000 clones, roughly 64% found once. Sequencing was carried out using PBMCs. The receptors were sampled from a human donor who either received an allogeneic hematopoietic cell transplant for a myeloid malignancy or was a related donor (not recorded which). Some clones in this sample may be carry-over from other donors' samples.

The table lists this clone with a few counts. The chain employs TRBV5-4 and TRBJ2-7, with 13 positions matching TRBD2. Germline V lookup: CDR1 SGHNT, CDR2 YYREEE (reference sequence). The CDR3 has 17 amino acids. With V trimmed by 0 bases and J by 0 bases, 3 bases remained unmatched. The CDR3 reads CASSLGLAGGYSYEQYF. CDR3 coding DNA: TGTGCCAGCAGCTTGGGACTAGCGGGGGGTTACTCCTACGAGCAGTACTTC. The whole variable domain, remainder taken from reference TRBV5-4 and TRBJ2-7, is ETGVTQSPTHLIKTRGQQVTLRCSSQSGHNTVSWYQQALGQGPQFIFQYYREEENGRGNFPPRFSGLQFPNYSSELNVNALELDDSALYLCASSLGLAGGYSYEQYFGPGTRLTVT.

The gene calls are TRBV14 and TRBJ2-1; D may be TRBD2 (5 bases). Germline V gives CDR1 SGHDN, CDR2 FVKESK. CDR3 length equals 14 residues. Trimming took off 6 bases at V and 3 bases at J, with 12 bases between the two ends. The DNA for the CDR3 is TGTGCCAGCAGAAACTCCAGCGGCTACAATGAGCAGTTCTTC. It yields the protein CASRNSSGYNEQFF.

This clone came up a few times. The chain has TRBV9 and TRBJ1-1; D gene ambiguous. The CDR3 covers 13 residues. Germline loops: CDR1 SGDLS, CDR2 YYNGEE. Trimming took 0 bases from V and 1 from J, leaving 4 bases between them. DNA of the CDR3: TGTGCCAGCAGCGTAGTGACGAACACTGAAGCTTTCTTT. Its protein product is CASSVVTNTEAFF.

V gene TRBV5-1 combines with J gene TRBJ1-4, with TRBD1 matching 7 bases. The germline CDR1 and CDR2 sequences are SGHRS and YFSETQ. The CDR3 runs 16 residues. V shed 0 bases, J shed 4 bases, and the junction held 6 bases outside the gene matches. CDR3 sequence: CASSLDPGQHNEKLFF. The CDR3 DNA follows: TGCGCCAGCAGCTTGGACCCGGGACAGCATAATGAAAAACTGTTTTTT.

The CDR3 is CAWSRSTGWISGEKLFF. CDR3 sequence (DNA): TGTGCCTGGAGTAGATCGACAGGGTGGATATCCGGAGAAAAACTGTTTTTT. The chain carries TRBV30 and TRBJ1-4, with 7 bases fitting TRBD1. This CDR3 comprises 17 residues. J gave up 8 bases and V 2 bases, and 17 bases lay outside the gene matches. Germline CDR1 and CDR2: GTSNPN and SVGIG (reference sequence).

This chain connects TRBV30 to TRBJ2-6, with 11 bases aligning to TRBD1. Unmatched junction bases numbered 10, after V lost 8 bases and J lost 1 base. CDR3 size: 17 residues. CDR1 and CDR2 (germline): GTSNPN, SVGIG (reference sequence). The CDR3 nucleotides are TGTGCCCGGAACCCCGGGACAGGGGGTTCTGGGGCCAACGTCCTGACTTTC. Encoded protein: CARNPGTGGSGANVLTF.

This clone was detected only a few times. The rearrangement joins TRBV29-1 to TRBJ2-3; 8 nucleotides agree with TRBD2. V lost 3 bases, J lost 0 bases, and 17 bases stayed unmatched. Germline loops: CDR1 SQVTM, CDR2 ANQGSEA. There are 19 residues in the CDR3. Here the CDR3 DNA reads TGCAGCGTTGATAAAGCGGGGGTCCAAAGCGGCAAGAGCACAGATACGCAGTATTTT. Protein sequence: CSVDKAGVQSGKSTDTQYF.

Of note for this clone: This same CDR3 is encoded by further DNA sequences in the sample. This chain links TRBV30 with TRBJ1-5, with D perhaps TRBD1 (5 bases). V gave up 0 bases and J gave up 2 bases, with 8 bases separating them. Germline loops: CDR1 GTSNPN, CDR2 SVGIG (reference sequence). CDR3 length: 14 residues. In DNA, the CDR3 is TGTGCCTGGAGTGTTAAAGGGGGCAATCAGCCCCAGCATTTT. This gives the protein CAWSVKGGNQPQHF.

By share, this clone ranks as medium-sized (0.01 to 0.1%). The V call is TRBV30, the J call TRBJ2-2; a possible D gene is TRBD1 (6 bases). V was cut by 0 bases and J by 6 bases, with 8 bases left in between. CDR3 size: 13 residues. Per the germline V gene, CDR1 is GTSNPN and CDR2 is SVGIG (reference sequence). The CDR3 loop reads CAWSVQGAGELFF. DNA of the CDR3: TGTGCCTGGAGTGTACAGGGAGCCGGGGAGCTGTTTTTT. The full variable domain, in which reference TRBV30 and TRBJ2-2 provide the parts outside the CDR3, is SQTIHQWPATLVQPVGSPLSLECTVEGTSNPNLYWYRQAAGRGLQLLFYSVGIGQISSEVPQNLSASRPQDRQFILSSKKLLLSDSGFYLCAWSVQGAGELFFGEGSRLTVL.

The rearrangement links TRBV5-6 to TRBJ2-7, with D possibly being TRBD2 (7 bases). V lost 4 bases and J lost 2, with 16 bases in between. CDR1 is SGHDT and CDR2 is YYEEEE in the germline V gene. CDR3 length: 15 residues. This chain's CDR3 is CASSGGEGEPYEQYF. The DNA of the CDR3 is TGTGCCAGCAGCGGGGGGGAGGGGGAACCCTACGAGCAGTACTTC.

This chain connects TRBV4-3 to TRBJ1-2; D is uncertain. From germline, CDR1 is LGHNA and CDR2 YSLEER. The CDR3 covers 11 residues. Trimming took 3 bases from V and 7 from J, leaving 6 bases between them. This CDR3 is CASSHVGGYTF. The CDR3 DNA reads TGCGCCAGCAGCCATGTAGGTGGCTACACCTTC.

This clone was seen more than once but under ten times. The chain links TRBV5-4 to TRBJ2-1; unclear D gene. V lost 2 bases and J 0 bases, leaving 9 bases between the germline ends. CDR1 is SGHNT, CDR2 YYREEE, per germline (reference sequence). The CDR3 runs 15 residues. The CDR3 DNA reads as TGTGCCAGCAGCTTCCCGTATAGCTCCTACAATGAGCAGTTCTTC. This codes for CASSFPYSSYNEQFF.

This rearrangement joins TRBV29-1 to TRBJ1-4, with D possibly matching TRBD1 (5 bases). The CDR3 covers 12 residues. Trimming removed 6 bases at V and 3 bases at J, with 8 bases between. Germline CDR1 reads SQVTM; CDR2 reads ANQGSEA. CDR3 DNA: TGCAGCGTCTGGGACGCTAATGAAAAACTGTTTTTT. Its translation is CSVWDANEKLFF.

The chain employs TRBV5-6 and TRBJ1-1; a weak D match, TRBD1 (5 bases). This CDR3 spans 12 amino acids. V was pared by 7 bases and J by 8 bases, with 15 bases between. CDR1 SGHDT and CDR2 YYEEEE come from the germline V gene. The CDR3 DNA follows: TGTGCCAGCGAAAGCCGCGGGGGGGAAGCTTTCTTT. Translating gives CASESRGGEAFF.

The chain links TRBV28 to TRBJ2-5, with 10 positions matching TRBD2. Per the germline V gene, CDR1 is MDHEN and CDR2 is SYDVKM. The CDR3 totals 15 residues. The J segment lost 2 bases and the V segment lost 4 bases, leaving 4 bases of the junction unmatched. This CDR3 reads CASSSRTSGQETQYF. CDR3 nucleotides: TGTGCCAGCAGTTCGCGGACTAGCGGTCAAGAGACCCAGTACTTC.

Comment on this clone: Relative to the germline gene, one junction end is altered; a read error may explain this. The chain employs TRBV5-6 and TRBJ1-4; 7 positions match TRBD1. Germline lookup yields CDR1 SGHDT and CDR2 YYEEEE. The CDR3 is 12 amino acids. The CDR3 is CASSLGQLKLFF. The CDR3 DNA is TGTGCCAGCAGTTTGGGACAGTTAAAACTGTTTTTT.

This clone was recorded once. The chain uses TRBV30 and TRBJ2-2; D may be TRBD2 (7 bases). With 3 bases removed from V and 7 bases from J, the gap between germline ends came to 18 bases. The length of the CDR3 is 15 residues. CDR1 is GTSNPN and CDR2 is SVGIG in the germline V gene (reference sequence). CDR3 region: CAWRGGGNPGGELFF. As DNA, the CDR3 is TGTGCCTGGAGGGGAGGGGGAAACCCCGGCGGGGAGCTGTTTTTT.

J is TRBJ1-2 and V is TRBV7-9, with 10 bases identical to TRBD1. The CDR3 consists of 13 residues. The junction had 6 bases not matched to a gene; V was cut back by 6 bases and J by 8 bases. Per germline, CDR1 SEHNR and CDR2 FQNEAQ (reference sequence). CDR3 amino acids: CASSFGTGVGYTF. CDR3 sequence (DNA): TGTGCCAGCAGTTTTGGGACAGGGGTGGGCTACACCTTC. The variable domain in full, completed from reference TRBV7-9 and TRBJ1-2, reads DTGVSQNPRHKITKRGQNVTFRCDPISEHNRLYWYRQTLGQGPEFLTYFQNEAQLEKSRLLSDRFSAERPKGSFSTLEIQRTEQGDSAMYLCASSFGTGVGYTFGSGTRLTVV.

This clone appeared a few times. An end of the junction does not agree with germline; a read error may underlie this. This sequence joins TRBV2 and TRBJ1-1; D unclear. CDR3 length: 14 amino acids. CDR1 and CDR2 (germline): SNHLY, FYNNEI. Here the CDR3 DNA reads TGTGCCAGCAGTGAAGGGTCAGAGGGCACTGAAGCTTTCTTC. Protein sequence: CASSEGSEGTEAFF.

This clone was seen once. This chain links TRBV5-1 with TRBJ2-7; no clear D gene. V lost 0 bases and J lost 5, with 9 bases in between. This CDR3 region has 13 residues. From germline, CDR1 is SGHRS and CDR2 YFSETQ. The CDR3 nucleotides are TGCGCCAGCAGCTTGGGGGGAAGGAACGAGCAGTACTTC. This encodes CASSLGGRNEQYF.

This clone is a singleton in its sample. V usage is TRBV6-5 and J usage is TRBJ1-2; D not resolved. This CDR3 contains 14 residues. Germline assignment: CDR1 MNHEY and CDR2 SVGAGI. V was pared by 1 base and J by 2 bases, with 8 bases between. The CDR3 nucleotides are TGTGCCAGCAGTTACTTAGCACAGAACTATGGCTACACCTTC. This encodes CASSYLAQNYGYTF.

This sequence joins TRBV6-5 and TRBJ2-7; D possibly uses TRBD1 or TRBD2 (5 bases each). V was shortened by 5 bases and J by 7 bases, with 12 bases between the two germline ends. The V gene's germline CDR1 is MNHEY and CDR2 SVGAGI. The CDR3 sequence is 12 residues long. Here the CDR3 DNA reads TGTGCCAGCAGTGTAGGGACGCGGGAGCAGTACTTC. Translated: CASSVGTREQYF.

This clone has just a few counts. The rearrangement links TRBV6-5 to TRBJ2-7; 12 bases are a match to TRBD2. Trimming at V came to 8 bases and at J to 4 bases, leaving 3 bases not matched to a gene. The germline V gene has CDR1 MNHEY and CDR2 SVGAGI. CDR3 length: 13 residues. CDR3 protein: CASSGLAGYEQYF. The DNA for the CDR3 is TGTGCCAGCTCTGGACTAGCGGGATACGAGCAGTACTTC.

This rearrangement joins TRBV30 to TRBJ1-6; maybe TRBD1 (6 bases). Germline V gene data show CDR1 as GTSNPN and CDR2 as SVGIG (reference sequence). The CDR3 totals 16 residues. The germline V and J ends were trimmed by 3 bases and 3 bases, with 15 bases remaining between them. CDR3 nucleotide sequence: TGTGCCTGGAGGAGACAGGTTTTCGTCTATAATTCACCCCTCCACTTT. It encodes CAWRRQVFVYNSPLHF.

This clone was seen only once. The chain couples TRBV14 to TRBJ1-4; D call uncertain. Germline values: CDR1 SGHDN, CDR2 FVKESK. V shed 1 base and J shed 8 bases, with 5 bases lying between them. The CDR3 spans 12 residues. The CDR3 coding sequence is TGTGCCAGCAGCCAAGTCAACGAAAAACTGTTTTTT. This sequence encodes CASSQVNEKLFF.

The chain is built from TRBV9 and TRBJ2-7; 7 bases line up with TRBD1. The germline V gene encodes CDR1 SGDLS and CDR2 YYNGEE. This CDR3 has 13 residues. The trim removed 4 bases at V and 6 bases at J, leaving 7 bases unmatched. Here the CDR3 DNA reads TGTGCCAGCAGCATGGGACAGACGGGCGAGCAGTACTTC. Its protein is CASSMGQTGEQYF.

The chain has TRBV6-5 and TRBJ2-5, with D perhaps matching TRBD1 (6 bases). V lost 6 bases, J lost 3 bases, and 11 bases lay in between. The CDR3 is made up of 13 amino acids. Germline CDR1 and CDR2: MNHEY and SVGAGI. CDR3 sequence (DNA): TGTGCCAGCAGGCCCTGGGACAAAGAGACCCAGTACTTC. It translates to CASRPWDKETQYF.

In its sample, this clone was seen a few times. The chain combines TRBV5-1 with TRBJ1-2; D uncertain. The CDR3 consists of 14 residues. V lost 8 bases to trimming and J lost 4 bases, with 18 bases between them. Germline V gene sequence: CDR1 SGHRS, CDR2 YFSETQ. CDR3 sequence reads: CASSPGSTAYGYTF. The CDR3, as DNA: TGCGCCAGTTCACCAGGCTCTACAGCCTATGGCTACACCTTC.

The V and J genes are TRBV6-5 and TRBJ2-7; no reliable D call. Trimming removed 2 bases at V and 2 bases at J, with 10 bases between. This CDR3 has 14 amino acids. From germline, CDR1 is MNHEY and CDR2 SVGAGI. The CDR3 DNA is TGTGCCAGCAGTTACGGCACTGTTACCTACGAGCAGTACTTC. It codes for CASSYGTVTYEQYF.

The chain is built from TRBV9 and TRBJ2-3, with TRBD2 identical over 9 bases. This CDR3 contains 17 residues. The germline V gene encodes CDR1 SGDLS and CDR2 YYNGEE. Germline trimming cut 0 bases from V and 6 bases from J; bases unmatched to any gene: 11. The CDR3 DNA sequence: TGTGCCAGCAGCGTAGAAGGGGAGGGTAGCGGGAGTGATACGCAGTATTTT. Residues: CASSVEGEGSGSDTQYF. Full variable domain (outside the CDR3, taken from reference TRBV9 and TRBJ2-3): DSGVTQTPKHLITATGQRVTLRCSPRSGDLSVYWYQQSLDQGLQFLIQYYNGEERAKGNILERFSAQQFPDLHSELNLSSLELGDSALYFCASSVEGEGSGSDTQYFGPGTRLTVL.

V is TRBV28 and J is TRBJ1-1, with D possibly being TRBD1 (5 bases). Trimming removed 8 bases at V and 7 bases at J, with 14 bases between. This CDR3 has 12 amino acids. CDR1 and CDR2 (germline): MDHEN, SYDVKM. CDR3 amino acids: CASAGIGVEAFF. The CDR3, as DNA: TGTGCCAGCGCGGGTATAGGGGTTGAAGCTTTCTTT.